The next 23 T cell receptor beta chains were all read from a single sample in a study of T cell repertoires in cytomegalovirus infection. What these receptors recognize is not known. TCRdb passed the reads through MiXCR, listing each CDR3 protein once. The table records roughly 920,000 distinct CDR3 sequences, 31% of them present only once. The material sequenced was cultured CD8+ T cells from PBMCs, taken from culture after CMV antigen stimulation. These receptors were collected from a human donor in good health (CMV status not recorded). Some clones in this sample may be carry-over from other donors' samples.

This clonotype was seen a handful of times. The V gene is TRBV11-2, the J gene TRBJ1-1; TRBD1 might be the D (5 bases). The V gene's germline CDR1 is SGHAT and CDR2 FQNNGV. V was shortened by 11 bases and J by 1 base, with 14 bases between the two germline ends. The CDR3 runs to 13 residues. CDR3 protein: CAGATTGNTEAFF. DNA for the CDR3: TGTGCCGGCGCTACAACAGGGAACACTGAAGCTTTCTTT.

This clonotype has a count of ten or more. The chain links TRBV7-2 to TRBJ2-2; D gene unclear. The V and J ends lost 3 bases and 1 base respectively, with 15 bases between them. The CDR3 runs to 17 residues. Germline lookup yields CDR1 SGHTA and CDR2 FQGNSA. The CDR3 loop reads CASSFRLGWVNTGELFF. CDR3 coding DNA: TGTGCCAGCAGCTTCCGCCTGGGGTGGGTGAACACCGGGGAGCTGTTTTTT.

This clonotype was counted a few times. DNA of the CDR3: TGCGCCAGCAGCCAAGCCAGCGGGGGGCTGGGAGATACGCAGTATTTT. Protein: CASSQASGGLGDTQYF. The genes are TRBV4-1 and TRBJ2-3; 9 nucleotides agree with TRBD2. Germline V gene data show CDR1 as MGHRA and CDR2 as YSYEKL. The trim removed 1 base at V and 5 bases at J, leaving 7 bases unmatched. This CDR3 region has 16 residues.

This clonotype was seen a handful of times. V is TRBV19 and J is TRBJ1-2, with D tentatively TRBD1 (5 bases). CDR1 and CDR2 from the germline V gene are LNHDA and SQIVND (reference sequence). The V gene lost 2 bases and the J gene lost 2 bases, with 24 bases spanning the gap. This CDR3 spans 19 amino acids. This CDR3 reads CASSIRHPGLRPKNYGYTF. The CDR3 nucleotides are TGTGCCAGTAGTATACGACATCCGGGACTGAGACCAAAAAACTATGGCTACACCTTC.

There are a few counts of this clonotype. The rearrangement uses TRBV28 and TRBJ1-2, with TRBD1 as a possible D gene (5 bases). CDR3 length equals 15 residues. The V end lost 6 bases, the J end lost 4 bases, and 18 bases lay between the germline ends. Germline CDR1 and CDR2: MDHEN and SYDVKM. CDR3 residues: CASSRPGTGPYGYTF. The CDR3 DNA follows: TGTGCCAGCAGCCGCCCCGGGACCGGGCCCTATGGCTACACCTTC.

This chain connects TRBV6-1 to TRBJ2-3; TRBD2 matches at 12 bases. The CDR3 contains 14 residues. Germline V gives CDR1 MNHNS, CDR2 SASEGT. With 6 bases clipped from V and 7 bases from J, the junction kept 5 bases outside the gene matches. CDR3 in amino acids: CASSLAGGRHTQYF. CDR3 nucleotide sequence: TGTGCCAGCAGCCTAGCGGGGGGGCGGCATACGCAGTATTTT.

The chain recombines TRBV6-2 or TRBV6-3 with TRBJ2-7; 8 positions match TRBD1. The CDR3 totals 14 residues. CDR1 MNHEY and CDR2 SVGEGT come from the germline V gene. After removal of 2 bases from V and 6 bases from J, the junction contained 6 bases not matched to a gene. The CDR3 region has the DNA TGTGCCAGCAGTTACACGGACAGGGAGTTCGAGCAGTACTTC. Its protein is CASSYTDREFEQYF.

The chain carries TRBV4-2 and TRBJ2-7; perhaps D is TRBD1 or TRBD2 (5 bases each). The germline V and J ends were trimmed by 1 base and 2 bases, with 12 bases remaining between them. Germline V gives CDR1 LGHNA, CDR2 YNFKEQ. The CDR3 sequence is 15 residues long. CDR3 amino acids: CASSQARDQTYEQYF. CDR3 DNA sequence: TGTGCCAGCAGCCAAGCCCGGGACCAGACCTACGAGCAGTACTTC.

In this sample, this clonotype turned up a few times. The junction and the germline gene differ at one end; a read error may be behind it. V gene TRBV11-1 combines with J gene TRBJ1-2; 9 bases agree with TRBD1. Per the germline V gene, CDR1 is SGHAT and CDR2 is FQDESV (reference sequence). This CDR3 spans 15 amino acids. The chain's CDR3 is CANSPGGQGYYGYTF. The CDR3 bases are TGTGCCAACAGCCCCGGGGGACAGGGCTACTATGGCTACACCTTC.

This clonotype was counted a few times. The V gene is TRBV5-4, the J gene TRBJ2-2, with TRBD2 matching over 15 bases. V shed 0 bases and J 3 bases; nucleotides not matched to a gene: 6. Germline CDR1 is SGHNT and CDR2 is YYREEE (reference sequence). The CDR3 has 19 residues. The CDR3 is CASSLGRTSGGADTGELFF. The DNA for the CDR3 is TGTGCCAGCAGCTTGGGAAGGACTAGCGGGGGGGCCGACACCGGGGAGCTGTTTTTT.

V gene TRBV2 combines with J gene TRBJ2-7; 8 positions agree with TRBD2. Germline-derived CDR1 and CDR2 are SNHLY and FYNNEI. The CDR3 sequence is 14 residues long. J gave up 6 bases and V 5 bases, and 9 bases lay outside the gene matches. CDR3 residues: CASSRTSSLGEQYF. Here the CDR3 DNA reads TGTGCCAGCAGTCGGACTAGCTCGCTCGGCGAGCAGTACTTC.

A few counts support this clonotype. The chain joins TRBV10-3 to TRBJ2-3; perhaps TRBD2 as D (6 bases). CDR3 size: 15 residues. CDR1 ENHRY and CDR2 SYGVKD come from the germline V gene. V was trimmed by 3 bases and J by 2 bases, leaving 12 bases between them. In DNA, the CDR3 is TGTGCCATCAGTGATCTCCGGGGGTCCACAGATACGCAGTATTTT. This gives the protein CAISDLRGSTDTQYF.

This clonotype occurred many times. Its ends do not fully match the called genes, so a read error is possible. V gene TRBV7-6 combines with J gene TRBJ2-2, with D possibly matching TRBD2 (5 bases). Germline CDR1 and CDR2: SGHVS and FNYEAQ. The CDR3 consists of 15 residues. CDR3 residues: CASSLNSMNTGELFF. The CDR3 DNA is TGTGCCAGCAGCTTAAACTCGATGAACACCGGGGAGCTGTTCTTT.

This chain uses TRBV6-5 with TRBJ2-2; 13 nucleotides line up with TRBD2. The CDR3 spans 20 residues. Trimming took 2 bases from V and 6 from J; bases not matched to a gene: 15. CDR1 is MNHEY and CDR2 is SVGAGI in the germline V gene. The CDR3 region is CASSYRAISLAGGPAGELFF. For the CDR3, the DNA is TGTGCCAGCAGTTACAGGGCGATTTCACTAGCGGGGGGGCCGGCCGGGGAGCTGTTTTTT.

Only a few counts were recorded for this clonotype. The genes are TRBV6-5 and TRBJ2-7; D may be TRBD1 (5 bases). The V end was cut by 0 bases, the J end by 2 bases, with 11 bases between. The CDR3 extends over 15 amino acids. Germline assignment: CDR1 MNHEY and CDR2 SVGAGI. CDR3 loop: CASSYSQGRAYEQYF. In DNA, the CDR3 is TGTGCCAGCAGTTACTCGCAGGGCAGGGCCTACGAGCAGTACTTC.

The chain links TRBV20-1 to TRBJ1-2; TRBD1 might be the D (5 bases). Trimming shortened V by 0 bases and J by 2 bases, and 19 bases separated the two germline ends. The germline V gene has CDR1 DFQATT and CDR2 SNEGSKA (reference sequence). The CDR3 consists of 17 residues. Here the CDR3 DNA reads TGCAGTGCTAGAGACCCAAAAGTAGATCGGGGGAACTATGGCTACACCTTC. Amino acid sequence: CSARDPKVDRGNYGYTF.

The chain is built from TRBV7-9 and TRBJ2-6; 7 bases line up with TRBD1. The CDR3 runs to 17 residues. With 2 bases clipped from V and 2 bases from J, the junction kept 6 bases outside the gene matches. CDR1 and CDR2 (germline): SEHNR, FQNEAQ (reference sequence). The CDR3 sequence is CASSLSLTGAGANVLTF. The CDR3 DNA reads TGTGCCAGCAGCTTATCCCTCACAGGGGCTGGGGCCAACGTCCTGACTTTC.

A few counts support this clonotype. The genes are TRBV19 and TRBJ2-7, with D hard to call. The CDR3 totals 14 residues. Trimming removed 5 bases from V and 3 bases from J, with 14 bases in between. The germline V gene encodes CDR1 LNHDA and CDR2 SQIVND (reference sequence). CDR3 loop: CASSYQLQGYEQYF. The CDR3 DNA reads TGTGCCAGTAGTTACCAACTTCAAGGCTACGAGCAGTACTTC. The full variable domain, completed using reference TRBV19 and TRBJ2-7, is DGGITQSPKYLFRKEGQNVTLSCEQNLNHDAMYWYRQDPGQGLRLIYYSQIVNDFQKGDIAEGYSVSREKKESFPLTVTSAQKNPTAFYLCASSYQLQGYEQYFGPGTRLTVT.

This clonotype came up a few times. V and J are TRBV5-6 and TRBJ2-7; D is tentatively TRBD1 or TRBD2 (5 bases each). This CDR3 is built from 15 residues. V lost 0 bases, J lost 1 base, and 11 bases lay in between. From germline, CDR1 is SGHDT and CDR2 YYEEEE. Here the CDR3 reads CASSLGYGGSYEQYV. DNA for the CDR3: TGTGCCAGCAGCTTGGGGTATGGGGGATCCTACGAGCAGTACGTC.

The chain recombines TRBV27 with TRBJ2-1; possible D gene TRBD2, 5 bases. Trimming took off 4 bases at V and 8 bases at J, with 9 bases between the two ends. The CDR3 loop spans 12 amino acids. Germline lookup yields CDR1 MNHEY and CDR2 SMNVEV (reference sequence). The CDR3 sequence is CASSSGFDEQFF. CDR3 coding DNA: TGTGCCAGCAGTTCGGGGTTCGATGAGCAGTTCTTC.

V and J are TRBV7-6 and TRBJ2-3; D remains unclear. The V gene lost 7 bases and the J gene lost 3 bases, with 20 bases spanning the gap. The CDR3 has 16 residues. Looked up from germline, CDR1 is SGHVS and CDR2 is FNYEAQ. The CDR3 nucleotides are TGTGCCAGCACCGACCGGACCCACCCGGAAACAGATACGCAGTATTTT. Residues: CASTDRTHPETDTQYF.

V gene TRBV12-3 or TRBV12-4 combines with J gene TRBJ2-7; D is unresolved. The CDR3 covers 12 residues. The V end lost 2 bases, the J end lost 6 bases, and 8 bases lay between the germline ends. The CDR3 protein is CASSLSGSEQYV. CDR3 DNA sequence: TGTGCCAGCAGTTTATCAGGTAGCGAGCAGTACGTC.

This clonotype has a handful of counts. The chain combines TRBV20-1 with TRBJ1-1; 7 bases map to TRBD1. This CDR3 region has 15 residues. Germline trimming cut 2 bases from V and 0 bases from J; bases unmatched to any gene: 6. From germline, CDR1 is DFQATT and CDR2 SNEGSKA (reference sequence). In DNA form, the CDR3 reads TGCAGTGCTAGACAACAGGGGCTATTGAACACTGAAGCTTTCTTT. Its protein is CSARQQGLLNTEAFF.